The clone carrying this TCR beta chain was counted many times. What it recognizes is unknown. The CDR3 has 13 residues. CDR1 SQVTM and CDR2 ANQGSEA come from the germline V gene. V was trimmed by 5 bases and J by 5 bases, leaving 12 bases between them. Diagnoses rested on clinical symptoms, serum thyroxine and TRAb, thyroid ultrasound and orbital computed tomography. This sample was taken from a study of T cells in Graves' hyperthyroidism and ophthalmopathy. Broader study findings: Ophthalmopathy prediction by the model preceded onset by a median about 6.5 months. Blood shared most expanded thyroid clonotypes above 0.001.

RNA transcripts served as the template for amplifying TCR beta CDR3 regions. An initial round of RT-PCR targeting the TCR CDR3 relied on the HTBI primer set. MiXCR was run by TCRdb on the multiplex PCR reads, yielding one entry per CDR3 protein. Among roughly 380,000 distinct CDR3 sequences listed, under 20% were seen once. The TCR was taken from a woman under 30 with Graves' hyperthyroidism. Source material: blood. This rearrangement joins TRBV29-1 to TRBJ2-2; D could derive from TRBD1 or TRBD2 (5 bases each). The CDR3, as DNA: TGCAGCGTTTTAGGGAGACAGACCGGGGAGCTGTTTTTT. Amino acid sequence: CSVLGRQTGELFF.